Presented here are 22 T cell receptor beta chains from one specimen sequenced in a study of cytomegalovirus exposure and HLA in healthy donors. Primers: 60 Vbeta forward and 13 Jbeta reverse. Method: immunoSEQ multiplex PCR; TCRdb's copy keeps in-frame clones and lacks some. The sample has 110,000 or so clones, 81% seen once. What was sequenced was PBMCs. The receptors were gathered from a middle-aged man in good health and CMV-seronegative.

The gene calls are TRBV6-6 and TRBJ1-2, with 7 bases lining up with TRBD1. Germline V lookup: CDR1 MNHNY, CDR2 SVGAGI (reference sequence). The ends lost 7 bases at V and 3 bases at J; junction bases unmatched: 5. The CDR3 spans 13 residues. CDR3 residues: CASTPTGDYGYTF. The CDR3 DNA reads as TGTGCCAGCACCCCCACAGGGGACTATGGCTACACCTTC.

The chain links TRBV28 to TRBJ1-2, with 9 bases identical to TRBD1. After removal of 3 bases from V and 8 bases from J, the junction contained 10 bases not matched to a gene. This CDR3 contains 15 residues. CDR1 MDHEN and CDR2 SYDVKM come from the germline V gene. The CDR3 sequence is CASSFGTGRLVGYTF. CDR3 DNA: TGTGCCAGCAGTTTTGGGACAGGGCGCCTCGTCGGCTACACCTTC.

The chain recombines TRBV28 with TRBJ2-7, with 13 bases lining up with TRBD2. The CDR3 contains 15 residues. Trimming removed 6 bases from V and 3 bases from J; junction bases left unmatched: 5. Germline lookup yields CDR1 MDHEN and CDR2 SYDVKM. The CDR3 DNA is TGTGCCAGCAGACTAGCGGGAGGGCAAGGCTACGAGCAGTACTTC. Protein: CASRLAGGQGYEQYF.

The J gene is TRBJ2-7, the V gene TRBV27; the match to TRBD2 covers 7 bases. The CDR3 is 15 amino acids. After removal of 8 bases from V and 1 base from J, the junction contained 11 bases not matched to a gene. CDR1 and CDR2 (germline): MNHEY, SMNVEV (reference sequence). CDR3 sequence: CASGSWVSGSYEQYF. The CDR3 DNA reads TGTGCCAGCGGAAGTTGGGTTAGCGGGTCCTACGAGCAGTACTTC.

This clone was detected only once. This rearrangement joins TRBV7-2 to TRBJ2-5; 8 bases line up with TRBD2. The DNA end favors TRBJ2-7, so the J call may be wrong. CDR1 and CDR2 from the germline V gene are SGHTA and FQGNSA. The CDR3 totals 19 residues. The CDR3 region is CASSLNSISGKSSSYEQYF. The DNA for the CDR3 is TGTGCCAGCAGCTTAAACTCGATTAGCGGGAAGAGTAGCTCCTACGAGCAGTACTTC.

This chain uses TRBV6-6 with TRBJ1-1, with D possibly being TRBD1 (6 bases). Trimming cost V 4 bases and J 0 bases, with 9 bases left between them. CDR3 length equals 14 residues. Germline CDR1 reads MNHNY; CDR2 reads SVGAGI (reference sequence). CDR3 in amino acids: CASSWDTMNTEAFF. The CDR3 DNA follows: TGTGCCAGCAGTTGGGACACCATGAACACTGAAGCTTTCTTT.

The chain is built from TRBV5-4 and TRBJ2-1; D is ambiguous. The length of the CDR3 is 15 residues. Trimming cost V 7 bases and J 0 bases, with 14 bases left between them. Germline V CDR1 and CDR2: SGHNT, YYREEE (reference sequence). The chain's CDR3 is CASQDTKSSYNEQFF. The CDR3 DNA follows: TGTGCCAGCCAAGATACCAAGAGCTCCTACAATGAGCAGTTCTTC.

Only a few counts were recorded for this clone. V gene TRBV4-3 combines with J gene TRBJ1-5; D not certain. The CDR3 is made up of 13 amino acids. Trimming shortened V by 0 bases and J by 7 bases, and 7 bases separated the two germline ends. Germline CDR1 LGHNA, CDR2 YSLEER. Here the CDR3 reads CASSQDHLQPQHF. In nucleotides, the CDR3 is TGCGCCAGCAGCCAAGACCACTTGCAGCCCCAGCATTTT.

V gene TRBV5-1 combines with J gene TRBJ1-1, with TRBD1 matching 8 bases. CDR1 is SGHRS and CDR2 is YFSETQ in the germline V gene. The CDR3 consists of 15 residues. The J segment lost 0 bases and the V segment lost 2 bases, leaving 3 bases of the junction unmatched. CDR3 DNA sequence: TGCGCCAGCAGCTTACAGGGGGGGATGAACACTGAAGCTTTCTTT. Its protein is CASSLQGGMNTEAFF.

The chain couples TRBV30 to TRBJ1-2, with 7 bases identical to TRBD1. The CDR3 length is 14 residues. The germline V gene has CDR1 GTSNPN and CDR2 SVGIG (reference sequence). V gave up 3 bases and J gave up 6 bases; unmatched junction bases: 10. This CDR3 reads CAWRADRVRDGYTF. The DNA for the CDR3 is TGTGCCTGGAGAGCCGACAGGGTAAGGGATGGCTACACCTTC. The whole variable domain, remainder taken from reference TRBV30 and TRBJ1-2, is SQTIHQWPATLVQPVGSPLSLECTVEGTSNPNLYWYRQAAGRGLQLLFYSVGIGQISSEVPQNLSASRPQDRQFILSSKKLLLSDSGFYLCAWRADRVRDGYTFGSGTRLTVV.

In its sample, this clone was seen once. The V and J genes are TRBV27 and TRBJ1-4; D gene unclear. The germline V gene encodes CDR1 MNHEY and CDR2 SMNVEV (reference sequence). The CDR3 has 15 amino acids. The ends were cut back, 3 bases at V and 0 bases at J, with 8 bases in the middle. As DNA, the CDR3 is TGTGCCAGCAGTTTTTCCTTTGCAACTAATGAAAAACTGTTTTTT. Protein sequence: CASSFSFATNEKLFF. Together with reference TRBV27 and TRBJ1-4, the CDR3 gives the full variable domain: EAQVTQNPRYLITVTGKKLTVTCSQNMNHEYMSWYRQDPGLGLRQIYYSMNVEVTDKGDVPEGYKVSRKEKRNFPLILESPSPNQTSLYFCASSFSFATNEKLFFGSGTQLSVL.

The V gene is TRBV19, the J gene TRBJ1-1, with 7 bases lining up with TRBD1. The CDR3 has 14 residues. The germline gives CDR1 LNHDA, CDR2 SQIVND (reference sequence). Unmatched junction bases numbered 6, after V lost 5 bases and J lost 3 bases. Written as DNA, the CDR3 is TGTGCCAGTAGTGTTACCGGGACAGACACTGAAGCTTTCTTT. Translated, it gives CASSVTGTDTEAFF.

With respect to this clone: The junction does not match germline at one end; this may be a read error. The gene calls are TRBV7-2 and TRBJ2-4; TRBD2 matches at 10 bases. The CDR3 covers 18 residues. Germline values: CDR1 SGHTA, CDR2 FQGNSA. Here the CDR3 DNA reads TGTGCCAGCAGCTTAGAGCTAGCGGGAGCATGGGCCAAAAACAGTCAGTACTTC. It encodes CASSLELAGAWAKNSQYF.

The rearrangement uses TRBV27 and TRBJ2-6; D remains ambiguous. Between the trimmed V and J ends, which lost 7 bases and 2 bases, there was a span of 12 bases. This CDR3 comprises 15 residues. CDR1 MNHEY and CDR2 SMNVEV come from the germline V gene (reference sequence). In DNA form, the CDR3 reads TGTGCCAGCACGGTCGGTACCCCTGGGGCCAACGTCCTGACTTTC. Its translation: CASTVGTPGANVLTF.

This clone was seen a handful of times. V gene TRBV6-1 combines with J gene TRBJ1-5; D perhaps matches TRBD1 (6 bases). V dropped 5 bases and J dropped 3 bases, with 14 bases sitting between them. The CDR3 consists of 15 residues. The V gene's germline CDR1 is MNHNS and CDR2 SASEGT. In DNA form, the CDR3 reads TGTGCCAGCAGTCCCCACAGGGTTAACAATCAGCCCCAGCATTTT. Its protein is CASSPHRVNNQPQHF.

This sequence joins TRBV7-9 and TRBJ1-3; D gene uncertain. The CDR3 runs 15 residues. Germline V gene sequence: CDR1 SEHNR, CDR2 FQNEAQ (reference sequence). Trimming left V 5 bases short and J 0 bases short, with 11 bases between. CDR3 protein: CASSTPGSSGNTIYF. Written as DNA, the CDR3 is TGTGCCAGCAGCACCCCAGGAAGCTCTGGAAACACCATATATTTT.

The rearrangement links TRBV5-1 to TRBJ1-5; 8 bases line up with TRBD1. The germline V gene has CDR1 SGHRS and CDR2 YFSETQ. V shed 4 bases and J 7 bases; nucleotides not matched to a gene: 7. The CDR3 spans 14 residues. In DNA form, the CDR3 reads TGCGCCAGCAGCCGGACAGGGTTGGAGCAGCCCCAGCATTTT. This encodes CASSRTGLEQPQHF.

This chain links TRBV15 with TRBJ1-2; tentative D call: TRBD1 (5 bases). Germline-derived CDR1 and CDR2 are LNHNV and YYDKDF (reference sequence). The CDR3 runs to 14 residues. V was trimmed by 6 bases and J by 8 bases, leaving 19 bases between them. The CDR3, as DNA: TGTGCCACCAGTCGCACTAACTGGGGGGAAGGCTACACCTTC. Its translation is CATSRTNWGEGYTF.

This clone was seen only once. The CDR3 DNA reads TGCGCCAGCAGCTTGGCACGAGGGACTAACTACAATGAGCAGTTCTTC. It yields the protein CASSLARGTNYNEQFF. The chain recombines TRBV5-1 with TRBJ2-1; 7 bases map to TRBD2. The germline V gene encodes CDR1 SGHRS and CDR2 YFSETQ. CDR3 length equals 16 residues. The ends lost 0 bases at V and 3 bases at J; junction bases unmatched: 6.

The V call is TRBV6-1, the J call TRBJ1-4, with 9 bases matching TRBD1. CDR1 MNHNS and CDR2 SASEGT come from the germline V gene. J lost 8 bases, V lost 5 bases, and 6 bases had no gene match. This CDR3 has 14 amino acids. The CDR3 bases are TGTGCCAGCAGTAGACAGGGGGACGGGGAAAAACTGTTTTTT. It yields the protein CASSRQGDGEKLFF.

Note on this clone: The sample contains more than one DNA sequence encoding this CDR3. The CDR3 bases are TGTGCCAGCAGCTTGGCGGCTGAAGCTTTCTTT. It encodes CASSLAAEAFF. The rearrangement uses TRBV5-6 and TRBJ1-1; D unclear. This CDR3 region has 11 residues. Trimming took 0 bases from V and 6 from J, leaving 3 bases between them. In germline, CDR1 is SGHDT, CDR2 YYEEEE.

The chain is built from TRBV7-9 and TRBJ2-7; 8 bases agree with TRBD2. The CDR3 consists of 16 residues. Per germline, CDR1 SEHNR and CDR2 FQNEAQ (reference sequence). The V and J ends lost 5 bases and 7 bases, in that order; junction bases with no gene match: 16. CDR3 region: CASSPGGSGMIREQYF. The CDR3, as DNA: TGTGCCAGCAGCCCCGGGGGTAGCGGGATGATTCGGGAGCAGTACTTC.